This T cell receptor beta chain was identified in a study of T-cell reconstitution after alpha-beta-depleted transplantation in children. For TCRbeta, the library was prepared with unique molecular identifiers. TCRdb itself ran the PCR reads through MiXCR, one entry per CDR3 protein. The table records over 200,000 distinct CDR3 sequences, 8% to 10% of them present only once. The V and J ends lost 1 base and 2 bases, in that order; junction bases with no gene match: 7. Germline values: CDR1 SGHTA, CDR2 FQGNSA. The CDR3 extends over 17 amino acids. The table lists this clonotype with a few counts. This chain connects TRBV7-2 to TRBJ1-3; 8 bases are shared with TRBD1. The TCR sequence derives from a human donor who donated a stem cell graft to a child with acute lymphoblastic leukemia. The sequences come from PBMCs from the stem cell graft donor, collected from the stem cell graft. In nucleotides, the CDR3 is TGTGCCAGCAGCTTAGTAGGAGGACAGGGCCCTGGAAACACCATATATTTT. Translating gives CASSLVGGQGPGNTIYF.